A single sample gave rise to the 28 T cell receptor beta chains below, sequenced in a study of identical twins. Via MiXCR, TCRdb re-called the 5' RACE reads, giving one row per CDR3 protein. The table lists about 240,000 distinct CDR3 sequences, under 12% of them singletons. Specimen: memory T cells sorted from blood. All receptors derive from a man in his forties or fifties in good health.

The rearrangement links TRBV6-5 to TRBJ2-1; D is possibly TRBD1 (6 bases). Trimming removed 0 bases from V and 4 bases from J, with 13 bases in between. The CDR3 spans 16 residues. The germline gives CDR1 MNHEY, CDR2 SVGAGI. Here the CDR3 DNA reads TGTGCCAGCAGTTACTCGTCCTGGCAGGGGTACAATGAGCAGTTCTTC. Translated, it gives CASSYSSWQGYNEQFF.

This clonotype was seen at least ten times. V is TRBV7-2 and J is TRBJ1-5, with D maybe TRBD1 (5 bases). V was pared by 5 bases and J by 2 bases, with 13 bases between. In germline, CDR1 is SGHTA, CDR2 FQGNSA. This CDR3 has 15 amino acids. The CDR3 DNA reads TGTGCCAGCAGCCCGGACTGGGGCGGCAATCAGCCCCAGCATTTT. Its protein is CASSPDWGGNQPQHF.

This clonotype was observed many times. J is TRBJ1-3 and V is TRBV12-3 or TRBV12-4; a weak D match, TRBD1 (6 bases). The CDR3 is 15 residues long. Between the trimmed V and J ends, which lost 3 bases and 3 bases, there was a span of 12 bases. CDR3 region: CASSLGQGIGNTIYF. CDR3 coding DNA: TGTGCCAGCAGTTTGGGGCAGGGGATTGGAAACACCATATATTTT.

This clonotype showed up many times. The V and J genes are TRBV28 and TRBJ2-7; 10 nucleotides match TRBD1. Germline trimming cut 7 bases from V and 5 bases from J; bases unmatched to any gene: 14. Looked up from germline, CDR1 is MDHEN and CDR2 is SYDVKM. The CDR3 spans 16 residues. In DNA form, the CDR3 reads TGTGCCAGCACCCCGTTCGGGGGACAGGGGTTCAACGAGCAGTACTTC. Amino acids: CASTPFGGQGFNEQYF. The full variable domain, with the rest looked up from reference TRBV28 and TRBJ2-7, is DVKVTQSSRYLVKRTGEKVFLECVQDMDHENMFWYRQDPGLGLRLIYFSYDVKMKEKGDIPEGYSVSREKKERFSLILESASTNQTSMYLCASTPFGGQGFNEQYFGPGTRLTVT.

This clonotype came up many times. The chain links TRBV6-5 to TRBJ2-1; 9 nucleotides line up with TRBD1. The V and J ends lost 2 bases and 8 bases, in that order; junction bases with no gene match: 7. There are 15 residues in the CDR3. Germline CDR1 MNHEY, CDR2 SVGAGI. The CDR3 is CASSYRDRVADEQFF. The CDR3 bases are TGTGCCAGCAGTTACCGGGACAGGGTAGCGGATGAGCAGTTCTTC.

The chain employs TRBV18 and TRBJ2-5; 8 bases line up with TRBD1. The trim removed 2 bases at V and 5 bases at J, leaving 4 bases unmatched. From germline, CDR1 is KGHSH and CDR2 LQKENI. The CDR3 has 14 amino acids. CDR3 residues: CASSPGDRFETQYF. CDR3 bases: TGTGCCAGCTCACCAGGGGACAGGTTCGAGACCCAGTACTTC.

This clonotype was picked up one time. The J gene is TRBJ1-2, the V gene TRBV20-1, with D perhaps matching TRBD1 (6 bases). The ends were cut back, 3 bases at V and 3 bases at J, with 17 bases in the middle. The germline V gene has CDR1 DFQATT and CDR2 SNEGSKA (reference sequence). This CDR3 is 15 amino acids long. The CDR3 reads CSARKTTGTDYGYTF. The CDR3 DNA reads TGCAGTGCTAGGAAGACGACAGGCACGGACTATGGCTACACCTTC.

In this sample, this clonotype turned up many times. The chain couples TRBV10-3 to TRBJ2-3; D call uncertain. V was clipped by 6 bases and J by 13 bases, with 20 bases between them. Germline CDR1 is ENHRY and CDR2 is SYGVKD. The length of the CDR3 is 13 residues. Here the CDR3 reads CAISETGQTKEYF. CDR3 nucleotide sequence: TGTGCCATCAGCGAAACCGGCCAGACGAAGGAGTATTTT.

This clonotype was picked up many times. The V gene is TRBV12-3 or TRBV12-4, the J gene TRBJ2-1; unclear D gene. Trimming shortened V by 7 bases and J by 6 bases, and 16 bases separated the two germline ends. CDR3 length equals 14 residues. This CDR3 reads CASTPSHLTNEQFF. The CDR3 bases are TGTGCCAGCACGCCCTCACACTTGACCAATGAGCAGTTCTTC.

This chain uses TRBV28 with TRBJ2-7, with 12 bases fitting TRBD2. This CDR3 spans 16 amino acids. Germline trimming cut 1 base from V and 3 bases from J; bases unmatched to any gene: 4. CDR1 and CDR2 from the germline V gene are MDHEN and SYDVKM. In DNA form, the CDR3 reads TGTGCCAGCAGTTTATACGGACTAGCGGGGAACTACGAGCAGTACTTC. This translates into CASSLYGLAGNYEQYF.

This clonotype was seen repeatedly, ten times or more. CDR3 residues: CASSQDIAYGYTF. CDR3 sequence (DNA): TGTGCCAGCAGCCAAGATATAGCCTATGGCTACACCTTC. The chain joins TRBV3-1 to TRBJ1-2, with unresolved D. Germline-derived CDR1 and CDR2 are LGHDT and YNNKEL (reference sequence). V was pared by 0 bases and J by 4 bases, with 6 bases between. The CDR3 extends over 13 amino acids.

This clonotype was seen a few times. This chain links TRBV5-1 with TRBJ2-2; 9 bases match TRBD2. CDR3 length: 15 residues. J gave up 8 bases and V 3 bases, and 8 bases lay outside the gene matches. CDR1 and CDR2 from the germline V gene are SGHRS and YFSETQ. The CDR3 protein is CASSSPTSGQGELFF. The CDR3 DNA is TGCGCCAGCAGCTCCCCGACTAGCGGACAAGGGGAGCTGTTTTTT.

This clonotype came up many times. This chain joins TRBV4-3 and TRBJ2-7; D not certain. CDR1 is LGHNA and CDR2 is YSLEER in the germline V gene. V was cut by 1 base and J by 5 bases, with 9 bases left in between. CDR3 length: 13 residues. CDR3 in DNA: TGCGCCAGCAGCCAAGTTTCTGGGAACGAGCAGTACTTC. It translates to CASSQVSGNEQYF.

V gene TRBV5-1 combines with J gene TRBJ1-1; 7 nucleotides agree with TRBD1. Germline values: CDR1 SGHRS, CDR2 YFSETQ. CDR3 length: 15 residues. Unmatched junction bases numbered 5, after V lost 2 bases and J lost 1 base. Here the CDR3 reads CASSLRTGANTEAFF. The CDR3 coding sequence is TGCGCCAGCAGCTTACGGACAGGAGCGAACACTGAAGCTTTCTTT. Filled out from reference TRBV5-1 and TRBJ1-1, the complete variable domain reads KAGVTQTPRYLIKTRGQQVTLSCSPISGHRSVSWYQQTPGQGLQFLFEYFSETQRNKGNFPGRFSGRQFSNSRSEMNVSTLELGDSALYLCASSLRTGANTEAFFGQGTRLTVV.

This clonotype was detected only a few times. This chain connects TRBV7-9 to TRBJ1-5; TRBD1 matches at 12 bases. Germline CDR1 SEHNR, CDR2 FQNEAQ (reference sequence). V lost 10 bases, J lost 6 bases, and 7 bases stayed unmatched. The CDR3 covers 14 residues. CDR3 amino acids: CATTGTGGSQPQHF. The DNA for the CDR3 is TGTGCCACCACCGGGACAGGGGGCAGTCAGCCCCAGCATTTT.

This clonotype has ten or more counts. The CDR3 is CASSLGQINSPLHF. For the CDR3, the DNA is TGCGCCAGCAGCTTGGGACAGATTAATTCACCCCTCCACTTT. The rearrangement links TRBV5-1 to TRBJ1-6, with a possible D match to TRBD1 (5 bases). Germline loops: CDR1 SGHRS, CDR2 YFSETQ. This CDR3 comprises 14 residues. Trimming removed 0 bases at V and 6 bases at J, with 7 bases between.

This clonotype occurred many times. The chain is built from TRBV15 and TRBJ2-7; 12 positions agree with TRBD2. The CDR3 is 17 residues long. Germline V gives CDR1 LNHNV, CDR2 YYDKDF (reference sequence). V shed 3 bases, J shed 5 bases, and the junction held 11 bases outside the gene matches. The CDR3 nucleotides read TGTGCCACCAGCAGCCGAAAGCTAGCGGGAGGGCCCGACGAGCAGTACTTC. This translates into CATSSRKLAGGPDEQYF. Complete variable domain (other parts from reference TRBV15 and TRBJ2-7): DAMVIQNPRYQVTQFGKPVTLSCSQTLNHNVMYWYQQKSSQAPKLLFHYYDKDFNNEADTPDNFQSRRPNTSFCFLDIRSPGLGDTAMYLCATSSRKLAGGPDEQYFGPGTRLTVT.

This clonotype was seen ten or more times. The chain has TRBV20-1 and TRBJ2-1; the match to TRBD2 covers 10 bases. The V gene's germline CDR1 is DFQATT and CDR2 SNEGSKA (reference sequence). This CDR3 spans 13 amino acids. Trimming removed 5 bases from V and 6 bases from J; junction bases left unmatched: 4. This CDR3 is CSAASGGVNEQFF. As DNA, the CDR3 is TGCAGTGCTGCCAGCGGGGGGGTCAATGAGCAGTTCTTC.

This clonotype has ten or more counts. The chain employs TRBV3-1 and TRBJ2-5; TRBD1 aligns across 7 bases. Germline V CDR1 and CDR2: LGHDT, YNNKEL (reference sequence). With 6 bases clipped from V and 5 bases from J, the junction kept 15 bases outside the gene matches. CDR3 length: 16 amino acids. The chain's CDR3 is CASSPFRQGGSETQYF. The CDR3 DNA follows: TGTGCCAGCAGTCCCTTCCGACAGGGCGGGTCGGAGACCCAGTACTTC.

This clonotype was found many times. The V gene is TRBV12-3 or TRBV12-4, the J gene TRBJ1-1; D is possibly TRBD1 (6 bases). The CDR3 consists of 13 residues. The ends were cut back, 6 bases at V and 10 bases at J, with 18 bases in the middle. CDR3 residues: CASRRGGGLRAFF. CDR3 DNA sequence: TGTGCCAGCAGAAGAGGGGGGGGTTTGCGAGCTTTCTTT.

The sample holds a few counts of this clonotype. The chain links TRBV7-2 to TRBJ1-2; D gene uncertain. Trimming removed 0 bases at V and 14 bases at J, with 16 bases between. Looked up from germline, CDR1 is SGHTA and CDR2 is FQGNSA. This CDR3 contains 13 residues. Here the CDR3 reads CASSLAGSRMFTF. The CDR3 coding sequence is TGTGCCAGCAGCTTAGCGGGATCGAGAATGTTTACCTTC.

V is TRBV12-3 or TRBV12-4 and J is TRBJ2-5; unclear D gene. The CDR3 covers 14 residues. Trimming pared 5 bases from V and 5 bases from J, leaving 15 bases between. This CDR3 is CASSITWAGETQYF. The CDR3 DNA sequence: TGTGCCAGCAGTATCACATGGGCTGGGGAGACCCAGTACTTC.

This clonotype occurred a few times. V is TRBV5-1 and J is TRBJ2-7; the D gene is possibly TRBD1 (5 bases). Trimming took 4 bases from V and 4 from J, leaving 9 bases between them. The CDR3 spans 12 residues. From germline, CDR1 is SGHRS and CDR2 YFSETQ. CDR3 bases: TGCGCCAGCAGCGATCAGGGTTACGAGCAGTACTTC. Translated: CASSDQGYEQYF.

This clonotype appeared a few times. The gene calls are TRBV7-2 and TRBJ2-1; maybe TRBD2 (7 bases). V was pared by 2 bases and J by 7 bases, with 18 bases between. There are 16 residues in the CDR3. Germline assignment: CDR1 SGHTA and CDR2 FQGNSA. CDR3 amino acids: CASSLMSGGARNEQFF. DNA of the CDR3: TGTGCCAGCAGCTTAATGAGTGGGGGGGCGAGGAATGAGCAGTTCTTC.

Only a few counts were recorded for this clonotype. DNA for the CDR3: TGTGCCAGCAGCAATTTACAGGGTAGCTATGGCTACACCTTC. This sequence encodes CASSNLQGSYGYTF. This chain joins TRBV5-6 and TRBJ1-2; TRBD1 is a possible D gene (6 bases). Germline V gives CDR1 SGHDT, CDR2 YYEEEE. CDR3 length: 14 residues. V lost 4 bases and J lost 4, with 14 bases in between.

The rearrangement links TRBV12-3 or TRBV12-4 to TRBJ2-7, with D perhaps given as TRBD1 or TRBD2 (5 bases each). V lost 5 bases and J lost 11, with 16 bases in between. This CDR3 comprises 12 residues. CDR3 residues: CASSPSGGMEYF. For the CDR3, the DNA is TGTGCCAGCAGTCCGAGTGGGGGTATGGAGTACTTC.

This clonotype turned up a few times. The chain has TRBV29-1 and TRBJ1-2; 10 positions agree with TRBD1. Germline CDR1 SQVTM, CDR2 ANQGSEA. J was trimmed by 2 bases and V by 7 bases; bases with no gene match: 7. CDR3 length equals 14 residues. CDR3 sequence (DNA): TGCAGCGCTAATCCGGGACAGGGGAACTATGGCTACACCTTC. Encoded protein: CSANPGQGNYGYTF.

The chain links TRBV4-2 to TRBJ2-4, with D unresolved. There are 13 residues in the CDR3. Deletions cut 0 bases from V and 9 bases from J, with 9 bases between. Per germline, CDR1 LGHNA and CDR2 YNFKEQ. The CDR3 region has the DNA TGTGCCAGCAGCCAAGATCAGATTGGCATTCAGTACTTC. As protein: CASSQDQIGIQYF.